The 28 T cell receptor beta chains given below trace back to one sample, sequenced in a study of shared clonotypes between healthy human individuals. The naive CD8 population came from CD45RO-negative cells selected for CCR7, without terminally differentiated effector memory CD45RA+ cells. The assay was immunoSEQ multiplex PCR, and TCRdb's table has in-frame clones only and misses some. This table holds around 1.9 million clones, over 85% found once. The sequenced sample consisted of naive CD8+ T cells from PBMCs. These receptors were taken from a man younger than 35 in good health. Some clones in this sample may be carry-over from other donors' samples.

The chain couples TRBV27 to TRBJ2-7, with D perhaps being TRBD1 or TRBD2 (5 bases each). This CDR3 is 15 amino acids long. The V end was cut by 3 bases, the J end by 0 bases, with 12 bases between. CDR1 MNHEY and CDR2 SMNVEV come from the germline V gene (reference sequence). This CDR3 reads CASSLVPGGSYEQYF. The DNA of the CDR3 is TGTGCCAGCAGTTTGGTTCCTGGGGGCTCCTACGAGCAGTACTTC.

The sample holds one count of this clone. The gene calls are TRBV27 and TRBJ2-1, with TRBD2 identical over 9 bases. With V trimmed by 5 bases and J by 6 bases, 8 bases remained unmatched. The length of the CDR3 is 15 residues. CDR1 MNHEY and CDR2 SMNVEV come from the germline V gene (reference sequence). The CDR3: CASSMGLAGFNEQFF. CDR3 bases: TGTGCCAGCAGTATGGGACTAGCCGGGTTCAATGAGCAGTTCTTC.

In DNA, the CDR3 is TGTGCCAGCAGTGGGTTGAACCCCTCCTACGAGCAGTACTTC. As protein: CASSGLNPSYEQYF. The V gene is TRBV6-1, the J gene TRBJ2-7; D unclear. Germline loops: CDR1 MNHNS, CDR2 SASEGT. V was trimmed by 4 bases and J by 0 bases, leaving 10 bases between them. CDR3 size: 14 residues.

Points on this clone: In the same sample, other DNA sequences code for this CDR3. The chain combines TRBV9 with TRBJ2-3; 10 bases fit TRBD2. In germline, CDR1 is SGDLS, CDR2 YYNGEE. The trim removed 5 bases at V and 4 bases at J, leaving 7 bases unmatched. This CDR3 is 15 amino acids long. This chain's CDR3 is CASSEGLAGADTQYF. The CDR3, as DNA: TGTGCCAGCAGTGAAGGGCTAGCGGGAGCAGATACGCAGTATTTT.

The chain uses TRBV7-9 and TRBJ1-2, with D perhaps matching TRBD1 (5 bases). This CDR3 region has 14 residues. Germline V CDR1 and CDR2: SEHNR, FQNEAQ (reference sequence). With 5 bases removed from V and 7 bases from J, the gap between germline ends came to 17 bases. The DNA for the CDR3 is TGTGCCAGCAGCACTCCGGGGACCCGGAGTGGCTACACCTTC. Its protein product is CASSTPGTRSGYTF. Full variable domain (remainder filled in from reference TRBV7-9 and TRBJ1-2): DTGVSQNPRHKITKRGQNVTFRCDPISEHNRLYWYRQTLGQGPEFLTYFQNEAQLEKSRLLSDRFSAERPKGSFSTLEIQRTEQGDSAMYLCASSTPGTRSGYTFGSGTRLTVV.

This chain connects TRBV9 to TRBJ2-3; the D gene is possibly TRBD2 (5 bases). Germline values: CDR1 SGDLS, CDR2 YYNGEE. The CDR3 spans 15 residues. The ends were cut back, 1 base at V and 4 bases at J, with 13 bases in the middle. CDR3: CASSVRLAGPDTQYF. The DNA for the CDR3 is TGTGCCAGCAGCGTAAGGCTAGCTGGCCCAGATACGCAGTATTTT.

With regard to this clone: Other DNA variants within this sample encode the same CDR3. The chain is built from TRBV27 and TRBJ2-7; D gene ambiguous. Germline V gene lookup returns CDR1 MNHEY and CDR2 SMNVEV (reference sequence). Trimming stripped 2 bases from V and 1 base from J, with 6 bases between. The CDR3 spans 13 residues. CDR3 loop: CASSLANSYEQYF. In nucleotides, the CDR3 is TGTGCCAGCAGTTTAGCTAATTCCTACGAGCAGTACTTC.

The J gene is TRBJ2-3, the V gene TRBV27; 7 bases match TRBD2. V was clipped by 3 bases and J by 0 bases; unmatched bases: 9. CDR1 and CDR2 from the germline V gene are MNHEY and SMNVEV (reference sequence). The CDR3 length is 17 residues. CDR3 amino acids: CASSFAWLAVSTDTQYF. The CDR3 bases are TGTGCCAGCAGTTTTGCGTGGCTAGCGGTTAGCACAGATACGCAGTATTTT.

The V gene is TRBV5-6, the J gene TRBJ2-5; 9 positions agree with TRBD2. This CDR3 comprises 15 residues. The trim removed 6 bases at V and 5 bases at J, leaving 11 bases unmatched. Per germline, CDR1 SGHDT and CDR2 YYEEEE. For the CDR3, the DNA is TGTGCCAGCACCCTAGTTAGCGGGAGTCGCGAGACCCAGTACTTC. It specifies CASTLVSGSRETQYF.

The V and J genes are TRBV7-9 and TRBJ2-7, with D possibly matching TRBD2 (6 bases). The CDR3 extends over 15 amino acids. Germline lookup yields CDR1 SEHNR and CDR2 FQNEAQ (reference sequence). V dropped 5 bases and J dropped 3 bases, with 17 bases sitting between them. The CDR3 reads CASSPRAGTLYEQYF. CDR3 DNA: TGTGCCAGCAGCCCCCGGGCGGGAACTCTCTACGAGCAGTACTTC.

V is TRBV7-8 and J is TRBJ1-1; 11 nucleotides align to TRBD1. Germline lookup yields CDR1 SGHVS and CDR2 FQNEAQ. Trimming removed 5 bases from V and 5 bases from J; junction bases left unmatched: 7. CDR3 length: 15 amino acids. CDR3: CASSPWTGGSTEAFF. CDR3 coding DNA: TGTGCCAGCAGCCCGTGGACAGGGGGCAGTACTGAAGCTTTCTTT. The entire variable domain, with the rest obtained from reference TRBV7-8 and TRBJ1-1, is as follows: GAGVSQSPRYKVAKRGQDVALRCDPISGHVSLFWYQQALGQGPEFLTYFQNEAQLDKSGLPSDRFFAERPEGSVSTLKIQRTQQEDSAVYLCASSPWTGGSTEAFFGQGTRLTVV.

This chain joins TRBV2 and TRBJ1-2; possible D gene TRBD1, 5 bases. This CDR3 has 14 residues. Looked up from germline, CDR1 is SNHLY and CDR2 is FYNNEI. Trimming stripped 2 bases from V and 3 bases from J, with 10 bases between. CDR3 loop: CASSESARDYGYTF. The CDR3 DNA sequence: TGTGCCAGCAGTGAAAGTGCCAGGGACTATGGCTACACCTTC.

In DNA form, the CDR3 reads TGTGCCAGCAGCGGCACAGGGGTCACAGATACGCAGTATTTT. Translated, it gives CASSGTGVTDTQYF. The V call is TRBV9, the J call TRBJ2-3; 7 bases match TRBD1. With 3 bases clipped from V and 2 bases from J, the junction kept 3 bases outside the gene matches. The CDR3 is 14 amino acids. Germline V gene sequence: CDR1 SGDLS, CDR2 YYNGEE.

The chain recombines TRBV5-5 with TRBJ1-1, with D possibly being TRBD1 (5 bases). Trimming left V 1 base short and J 5 bases short, with 9 bases between. This CDR3 contains 13 residues. CDR1 and CDR2 from the germline V gene are SGHKS and YYEKEE (reference sequence). CDR3 DNA sequence: TGTGCCAGCAGCTTGTGGGCAGGGACTGAAGCTTTCTTT. Protein sequence: CASSLWAGTEAFF.

The rearrangement uses TRBV5-8 and TRBJ2-7; D ambiguous. Germline lookup yields CDR1 SGHTS and CDR2 YDEGEE. V gave up 7 bases and J gave up 2 bases, with 13 bases separating them. The CDR3 is made up of 13 amino acids. In DNA form, the CDR3 reads TGTGCCAGCCTTCTCCAGATCCCCTACGAGCAGTACTTC. Translation gives CASLLQIPYEQYF.

The V call is TRBV6-1, the J call TRBJ2-1; D may match TRBD1 or TRBD2 (6 bases each). The CDR3 consists of 14 residues. The germline V gene encodes CDR1 MNHNS and CDR2 SASEGT. Trimming removed 7 bases at V and 7 bases at J, with 17 bases between. CDR3 in amino acids: CASKNWGAYNEQFF. The CDR3 nucleotides read TGTGCCAGCAAAAATTGGGGGGCGTATAATGAGCAGTTCTTC.

This chain joins TRBV16 and TRBJ1-5; the D is unclear. Germline V gives CDR1 KGHSY, CDR2 FQNENV. CDR3 length equals 13 residues. V was pared by 2 bases and J by 7 bases, with 9 bases between. The CDR3 DNA follows: TGTGCCAGCAGCCAAAGCGGTGACCAGCCCCAGCATTTT. Its protein is CASSQSGDQPQHF.

The rearrangement joins TRBV30 to TRBJ2-3, with 10 bases fitting TRBD2. The CDR3 contains 15 residues. Trimming cost V 1 base and J 4 bases; bases outside gene matches: 5. Germline V gene data show CDR1 as GTSNPN and CDR2 as SVGIG (reference sequence). CDR3: CAWSASGRVPDTQYF. The CDR3 DNA follows: TGTGCCTGGAGTGCCAGCGGGAGGGTCCCAGATACGCAGTATTTT. The variable domain in full, with the rest retrieved from reference TRBV30 and TRBJ2-3, is SQTIHQWPATLVQPVGSPLSLECTVEGTSNPNLYWYRQAAGRGLQLLFYSVGIGQISSEVPQNLSASRPQDRQFILSSKKLLLSDSGFYLCAWSASGRVPDTQYFGPGTRLTVL.

This chain uses TRBV13 with TRBJ2-7, with a weak D call TRBD2 (6 bases). This CDR3 has 14 amino acids. CDR1 is PRHDT and CDR2 is FYEKMQ in the germline V gene (reference sequence). Trimming pared 5 bases from V and 0 bases from J, leaving 11 bases between. CDR3: CASSAPGLSYEQYF. In nucleotides, the CDR3 is TGTGCCAGCAGCGCCCCGGGACTCTCCTACGAGCAGTACTTC.

The chain employs TRBV27 and TRBJ1-5; possible D gene TRBD1, 5 bases. V lost 5 bases and J 5 bases, leaving 16 bases between the germline ends. CDR3 length equals 15 residues. Germline CDR1 and CDR2: MNHEY and SMNVEV (reference sequence). CDR3 in amino acids: CASSPLGGVYQPQHF. The CDR3 DNA sequence: TGTGCCAGCAGTCCCCTCGGAGGGGTCTATCAGCCCCAGCATTTT.

This clone occurred once. The chain carries TRBV6-8 and TRBJ1-2, with unresolved D. The V end was cut by 3 bases, the J end by 6 bases, with 14 bases between. The CDR3 runs 14 residues. The germline gives CDR1 MNHGY, CDR2 SAAAGT. The CDR3 nucleotides are TGTGCCAGCAGTTATTGGACCGCGGAAAATGGCTACACCTTC. Encoded protein: CASSYWTAENGYTF.

Details on this clone: Distinct nucleotide sequences in the sample also encode this CDR3. The rearrangement joins TRBV19 to TRBJ1-1; the D gene is possibly TRBD1 (5 bases). Germline V CDR1 and CDR2: LNHDA, SQIVND (reference sequence). The CDR3 is made up of 12 amino acids. Deletions cut 8 bases from V and 4 bases from J, with 11 bases between. The CDR3 reads CASLGGGTEAFF. CDR3 bases: TGTGCCAGTCTCGGGGGGGGCACTGAAGCTTTCTTT.

The V gene is TRBV27, the J gene TRBJ2-7; 11 bases are a match to TRBD1. Germline trimming cut 7 bases from V and 4 bases from J; bases unmatched to any gene: 9. CDR1 is MNHEY, CDR2 SMNVEV, per germline (reference sequence). This CDR3 is 15 amino acids long. The CDR3 sequence is CASTHGQGAMYEQYF. CDR3 in DNA: TGTGCCAGCACCCACGGACAGGGGGCTATGTACGAGCAGTACTTC.

This clone has just one count. This chain connects TRBV4-1 to TRBJ1-4; D gene unclear. Germline CDR1 MGHRA, CDR2 YSYEKL. The CDR3 runs 16 residues. Trimming cost V 0 bases and J 3 bases, with 11 bases left between them. The CDR3 DNA is TGCGCCAGCAGCCAAGAGGTGCGGGGTGCTAATGAAAAACTGTTTTTT. Residues: CASSQEVRGANEKLFF.

CDR3 bases: TGTGCCAGCACCCCTACTCGCAGCTACGAGCAGTACTTC. Encoded protein: CASTPTRSYEQYF. This sequence joins TRBV28 and TRBJ2-7; no clear D gene. The V gene lost 7 bases and the J gene lost 3 bases, with 13 bases spanning the gap. The CDR3 runs to 13 residues. Germline V gene lookup returns CDR1 MDHEN and CDR2 SYDVKM. Complete variable domain (other parts from reference TRBV28 and TRBJ2-7): DVKVTQSSRYLVKRTGEKVFLECVQDMDHENMFWYRQDPGLGLRLIYFSYDVKMKEKGDIPEGYSVSREKKERFSLILESASTNQTSMYLCASTPTRSYEQYFGPGTRLTVT.

On this clone itself: This CDR3 is also generated by other DNA sequences in the sample. The chain links TRBV29-1 to TRBJ2-2; 7 bases fit TRBD2. The CDR3 runs to 13 residues. The germline CDR1 and CDR2 sequences are SQVTM and ANQGSEA. Trimming at V came to 7 bases and at J to 5 bases, leaving 7 bases not matched to a gene. CDR3 in amino acids: CSARTGGTGELFF. CDR3 coding DNA: TGCAGCGCGAGAACGGGAGGTACCGGGGAGCTGTTTTTT.

This chain links TRBV4-1 with TRBJ2-7; TRBD1 aligns across 7 bases. Trimming took 3 bases from V and 3 from J; bases not matched to a gene: 11. CDR1 is MGHRA and CDR2 is YSYEKL in the germline V gene. The CDR3 runs 16 residues. CDR3 nucleotides: TGCGCCAGCAGCCATTCACGGACAGGCGCCCTCTACGAGCAGTACTTC. Encoded protein: CASSHSRTGALYEQYF.

The V and J genes are TRBV7-2 and TRBJ2-7; 10 nucleotides line up with TRBD2. Germline-derived CDR1 and CDR2 are SGHTA and FQGNSA. Trimming took 1 base from V and 3 from J; bases not matched to a gene: 9. The CDR3 has 17 residues. The CDR3: CASSLEVASGSIYEQYF. CDR3 sequence (DNA): TGTGCCAGCAGCTTAGAAGTTGCTAGCGGGAGCATCTACGAGCAGTACTTC.